This record looks at one T cell receptor beta chain sequence and its context. TCR beta sequencing covered blood CD8+ and CD4+ T cells. Age- and sex-matched healthy donors served as the control group. CD8+ and CD4+ T cells were negatively isolated; TEMRA cells were FACS-enriched. The sample originates from a study of CD8 T cells in Susac syndrome. V lost 2 bases and J 0 bases, leaving 7 bases between the germline ends. CDR3 size: 14 residues. Per germline, CDR1 MNHEY and CDR2 SVGEGT. RNA in amounts of roughly 0.5 to 1 ug was reverse transcribed with random hexamers. An immunoSEQ multiplex PCR generated amplified TCR beta CDR3 products spanning 54 Vbeta and 13 Jbeta. TCRdb reanalysed the immunoSEQ multiplex PCR reads using MiXCR and keeps one entry per CDR3 protein. The sample holds some 170,000 distinct CDR3 sequences; about 95% are singletons and the top ten take over 0.08%.

V is TRBV6-2 or TRBV6-3 and J is TRBJ1-1; D is ambiguous. The sample was CD4+ T cells from PBMCs. The clonotype comes from a human donor in good health. The CDR3 region has the DNA TGTGCCAGCAGTTACCCAGAAATGAACACTGAAGCTTTCTTT. This sequence encodes CASSYPEMNTEAFF.